This T cell receptor beta chain was documented in a study of PD-L1 blockade in urothelial cancer. Study overall: Chemotherapy regimens numbering 0 to 3 had been given to patients.

The ends were cut back, 8 bases at V and 8 bases at J, with 12 bases in the middle. Germline loops: CDR1 GTSNPN, CDR2 SVGIG (reference sequence). CDR3 length: 11 residues. This table comes from immunoSEQ multiplex PCR, and its TCRdb copy is limited to in-frame clones, with some not included. The table shows some 40,000 clones, with approximately 91% occurring only once. As to time point: pretreatment peripheral blood. The receptor was derived from a donor at least 40 years old with urothelial cancer. The chain joins TRBV30 to TRBJ1-4; TRBD1 might be the D (6 bases). Sequenced here: PBMCs, sampled around atezolizumab (anti-PD-L1) treatment. The CDR3 here is CAAGAGEKLFF. The CDR3 bases are TGTGCCGCGGGGGCGGGGGAAAAACTGTTTTTT.